Reported below is one TCR beta chain. No antigen is known for it. This specimen comes from a study of CD8 T cells in ankylosing spondylitis. Overall study results and limits: Typical of ankylosing spondylitis blood, it appeared, was a TCR beta motif of about eight highly homologous variants. Researchers report that disease-linked clones proved CD8+ and relatively rare in peripheral blood. Matched ankylosing spondylitis synovial fluid reportedly showed significant enrichment of disease-linked clones.

V shed 7 bases and J shed 7 bases, with 25 bases lying between them. The V gene's germline CDR1 is DFQATT and CDR2 SNEGSKA (reference sequence). This CDR3 is 15 amino acids long. Libraries for TCR beta were made by quantitative 5'-RACE with molecular barcodes. TCRdb recomputed calls from the 5' RACE reads with MiXCR, one row per CDR3 protein. The data show 290,000 or so distinct CDR3 sequences, more than 20% seen once. The sample was blood, either unsorted or a sorted T cell fraction (not recorded which). The clonotype comes from a female donor with ankylosing spondylitis or in good health (not recorded which). This chain uses TRBV20-1 with TRBJ2-5, with D perhaps matching TRBD1 (7 bases). For the CDR3, the DNA is TGCAGTGGCAGAAATCAGGGGGACTTTTCGCGGACCCAGTACTTC. Protein sequence: CSGRNQGDFSRTQYF.